Listed below are T cell receptor beta chains from one sample, sequenced in a study of CD8 T cells in ankylosing spondylitis. TCRdb used MiXCR to reprocess the 5' RACE reads, holding one entry per CDR3 protein. This table holds around 890,000 distinct CDR3 sequences, 12% found once. Specimen: blood, either unsorted or a sorted T cell fraction (not recorded which). The receptors come from a male donor with ankylosing spondylitis. CDR3s include the opening cysteine and the closing phenylalanine or tryptophan. The order of the fields is CDR3 length, J gene, V gene, D gene, clone size, CDR3 DNA, CDR3 protein. The D gene is left open where the match is weak. Expanded clones get a size class; other rows say once, few or many, or leave the size out.

CDR3 length: 15; J gene: TRBJ2-3; V gene: TRBV4-3; D gene: -; clone size: many; CDR3 DNA: TGCGCCAGCAGCCAAGAAGGACAGTCCACAGATACGCAGTATTTT; CDR3 protein: CASSQEGQSTDTQYF
CDR3 length: 14; J gene: TRBJ1-2; V gene: TRBV12-3/TRBV12-4; D gene: TRBD1; clone size: -; CDR3 DNA: TGTGCCAGCATCCCCACCGGACAGGGCCATGGCTACACCTTC; CDR3 protein: CASIPTGQGHGYTF
CDR3 length: 15; J gene: TRBJ1-2; V gene: TRBV7-2; D gene: -; clone size: -; CDR3 DNA: TGTGCCAGCAGCCCGGGCCCCGGGACGGTTTATGGCTACACCTTC; CDR3 protein: CASSPGPGTVYGYTF
CDR3 length: 15; J gene: TRBJ2-7; V gene: TRBV20-1; D gene: TRBD2; clone size: few; CDR3 DNA: TGCAGTGCTAGAGACCCCGCAGCGGGAGCCTACGAGCAGTACTTC; CDR3 protein: CSARDPAAGAYEQYF
CDR3 length: 15; J gene: TRBJ2-5; V gene: TRBV7-6; D gene: -; clone size: few; CDR3 DNA: TGTGCCAGCAGCTTAGCGCCTACCACCCAAGAGACCCAGTACTTC; CDR3 protein: CASSLAPTTQETQYF
CDR3 length: 13; J gene: TRBJ2-1; V gene: TRBV5-6; D gene: -; clone size: few; CDR3 DNA: TGTGCCAGCAGCTGGTCAGGGGTGAATGAGCAGTTCTTC; CDR3 protein: CASSWSGVNEQFF
CDR3 length: 14; J gene: TRBJ1-4; V gene: TRBV4-3; D gene: -; clone size: -; CDR3 DNA: TGCGCCAGCAGCCAAGACGGGATGAATGAAAAACTGTTTTTT; CDR3 protein: CASSQDGMNEKLFF
CDR3 length: 17; J gene: TRBJ2-3; V gene: TRBV10-3; D gene: TRBD2; clone size: -; CDR3 DNA: TGTGCCATCAGTACACTGCGGACTAGCGGGAGTACAGATACGCAGTATTTT; CDR3 protein: CAISTLRTSGSTDTQYF
CDR3 length: 14; J gene: TRBJ1-2; V gene: TRBV9; D gene: -; clone size: few; CDR3 DNA: TGTGCCAGCAGCGAGGACACCCTGAGCTATGGCTACACCTTC; CDR3 protein: CASSEDTLSYGYTF
CDR3 length: 17; J gene: TRBJ2-4; V gene: TRBV2; D gene: -; clone size: few; CDR3 DNA: TGTGCCAGCAGGACGACCGGGACGCAAAGTGCCAAAAACATTCAGTACTTC; CDR3 protein: CASRTTGTQSAKNIQYF
CDR3 length: 15; J gene: TRBJ2-3; V gene: TRBV7-9; D gene: -; clone size: few; CDR3 DNA: TGTGCCAGCTTGCCGGGGCCACCCAGACGAGATACGCAGTATTTT; CDR3 protein: CASLPGPPRRDTQYF
CDR3 length: 13; J gene: TRBJ1-2; V gene: TRBV4-2; D gene: -; clone size: few; CDR3 DNA: TGTGCCAGCAGCCAAACAGGGTGGGATGGCTACACCTTC; CDR3 protein: CASSQTGWDGYTF
CDR3 length: 15; J gene: TRBJ2-2; V gene: TRBV4-1; D gene: -; clone size: -; CDR3 DNA: TGCGCCAGCAGCCAAGTCGCGGGGATGGCCGGGGAGCTGTTTTTT; CDR3 protein: CASSQVAGMAGELFF
CDR3 length: 14; J gene: TRBJ1-1; V gene: TRBV10-1; D gene: TRBD1; clone size: few; CDR3 DNA: TGCGCCAGCACCCGGGACAGGCTTAACACTGAAGCTTTCTTT; CDR3 protein: CASTRDRLNTEAFF
CDR3 length: 12; J gene: TRBJ2-1; V gene: TRBV11-3; D gene: -; clone size: many; CDR3 DNA: TGTGCCAGCAGCTTTTTGGGCAATGAGCAGTTCTTC; CDR3 protein: CASSFLGNEQFF
CDR3 length: 15; J gene: TRBJ2-1; V gene: TRBV20-1; D gene: TRBD2; clone size: -; CDR3 DNA: TGCAGTGCTAGGCGAATAGCGGGAGGTTCGGGTGAGCAGTTCTTC; CDR3 protein: CSARRIAGGSGEQFF
CDR3 length: 14; J gene: TRBJ1-5; V gene: TRBV7-9; D gene: -; clone size: few; CDR3 DNA: TGTGCCAGCAGCTTAGTAGACAGAGATCAGCCCCAGCATTTT; CDR3 protein: CASSLVDRDQPQHF
CDR3 length: 15; J gene: TRBJ2-3; V gene: TRBV25-1; D gene: -; clone size: few; CDR3 DNA: TGTGCCAGCAGTGAACGGGGGACTTACACAGATACGCAGTATTTT; CDR3 protein: CASSERGTYTDTQYF
CDR3 length: 13; J gene: TRBJ2-1; V gene: TRBV18; D gene: -; clone size: few; CDR3 DNA: TGTGCCAGCTCACCACCGTCGTGGGATGAGCAGTTCTTC; CDR3 protein: CASSPPSWDEQFF
CDR3 length: 17; J gene: TRBJ2-5; V gene: TRBV28; D gene: TRBD2; clone size: few; CDR3 DNA: TGTGCCAGCAGTTTTTCCTCGGGACTAGCGGGAGATGAGACCCAGTACTTC; CDR3 protein: CASSFSSGLAGDETQYF
CDR3 length: 14; J gene: TRBJ2-5; V gene: TRBV29-1; D gene: -; clone size: many; CDR3 DNA: TGCAGCGTTGTAGGCAGGGTTGGCGTAAAGACCCAGTACTTC; CDR3 protein: CSVVGRVGVKTQYF
CDR3 length: 15; J gene: TRBJ1-1; V gene: TRBV6-1; D gene: -; clone size: -; CDR3 DNA: TGTGCCAGCACTAATCCCGGGGGAGGGAACACTGAAGCTTTCTTT; CDR3 protein: CASTNPGGGNTEAFF
CDR3 length: 13; J gene: TRBJ2-5; V gene: TRBV5-1; D gene: TRBD2; clone size: few; CDR3 DNA: TGCGCCAGCAGCCGGGGGGATCGGGAGACCCAGTACTTC; CDR3 protein: CASSRGDRETQYF
CDR3 length: 12; J gene: TRBJ1-2; V gene: TRBV20-1; D gene: -; clone size: -; CDR3 DNA: TGCAGCCCCGGACAGCGATCCTATGGCTACACCTTC; CDR3 protein: CSPGQRSYGYTF
CDR3 length: 16; J gene: TRBJ2-5; V gene: TRBV24-1; D gene: TRBD2; clone size: few; CDR3 DNA: TGTGCCACCAGTGATCCTCTAGCGGGAAGCCAAGAGACCCAGTACTTC; CDR3 protein: CATSDPLAGSQETQYF
CDR3 length: 13; J gene: TRBJ2-7; V gene: TRBV5-1; D gene: -; clone size: few; CDR3 DNA: TGCGCCAGCAGCACGGACTGGGGCTACGAGCAGTACTTC; CDR3 protein: CASSTDWGYEQYF
CDR3 length: 16; J gene: TRBJ2-5; V gene: TRBV4-2; D gene: TRBD2; clone size: -; CDR3 DNA: TGTGCCAGCAGCCAAGTAGGTCGGCGGGGGCAAGAGACCCAGTACTTC; CDR3 protein: CASSQVGRRGQETQYF
CDR3 length: 16; J gene: TRBJ2-3; V gene: TRBV10-3; D gene: TRBD1; clone size: few; CDR3 DNA: TGTGCCATCAGTGAAAGGAACAGGGGGATCACAGATACGCAGTATTTT; CDR3 protein: CAISERNRGITDTQYF
CDR3 length: 14; J gene: TRBJ2-3; V gene: TRBV12-3/TRBV12-4; D gene: -; clone size: -; CDR3 DNA: TGTGCCAGCAGTTTAGTTTCGTACACAGATACGCAGTATTTT; CDR3 protein: CASSLVSYTDTQYF
CDR3 length: 17; J gene: TRBJ1-5; V gene: TRBV18; D gene: TRBD1; clone size: few; CDR3 DNA: TGTGCCAGCTCACTTCCCGGGACAGGGGTTGTAGATCAGCCCCAGCATTTT; CDR3 protein: CASSLPGTGVVDQPQHF
CDR3 length: 15; J gene: TRBJ2-3; V gene: TRBV5-1; D gene: -; clone size: many; CDR3 DNA: TGCGCCAGCAGCTTGCAGAGGCTAAGCACAGATACGCAGTATTTT; CDR3 protein: CASSLQRLSTDTQYF
CDR3 length: 15; J gene: TRBJ2-4; V gene: TRBV20-1; D gene: -; clone size: -; CDR3 DNA: TGCAGTGCTGCCCGCCGGGGACTAGCCAAAAACATTCAGTACTTC; CDR3 protein: CSAARRGLAKNIQYF
CDR3 length: 17; J gene: TRBJ2-1; V gene: TRBV10-3; D gene: TRBD2; clone size: -; CDR3 DNA: TGTGCCATCAGTGAAATGCCTAGCGGGAGTCATTACAATGAGCAGTTCTTC; CDR3 protein: CAISEMPSGSHYNEQFF
CDR3 length: 15; J gene: TRBJ1-2; V gene: TRBV20-1; D gene: TRBD1; clone size: -; CDR3 DNA: TGCAGTGCTAGAGATCGCCCGGGGACAGGCTATGGCTACACCTTC; CDR3 protein: CSARDRPGTGYGYTF
CDR3 length: 15; J gene: TRBJ2-1; V gene: TRBV7-2; D gene: TRBD2; clone size: few; CDR3 DNA: TGTGCCAGCAGCCGGAGAGGCGGGGGGTACAATGAGCAGTTCTTC; CDR3 protein: CASSRRGGGYNEQFF
CDR3 length: 15; J gene: TRBJ2-4; V gene: TRBV7-4; D gene: -; clone size: few; CDR3 DNA: TGTGCCAGCAGCTTAGAGAGGGAGAGGGAAAACATTCAGTACTTC; CDR3 protein: CASSLERERENIQYF